This T cell receptor beta chain was profiled in a study of siplizumab effects on memory and regulatory T cells. With respect to this clone: Its antigen is undetermined.

The assay was immunoSEQ multiplex PCR, and TCRdb's table has in-frame clones only and misses some. The sample lists 70,000 to 95,000 clones, roughly 95% occurring once. Study findings and constraints: Reactions containing siplizumab showed mappable alloreactive CD4+ clones averaging approximately 74% Treg-derived, versus 25% to 30% in controls. Siplizumab brought about a significant reduction in alloreactive sequences traceable to unstimulated CD4+ memory cells. Researchers could map only a minor fraction of alloreactive clones to unstimulated subsets.

This CDR3 comprises 14 residues. The V and J ends lost 4 bases and 6 bases respectively, with 13 bases between them. CDR1 is ENHRY, CDR2 SYGVKD, per germline. The chain carries TRBV10-3 and TRBJ1-5, with D possibly being TRBD1 (5 bases). The sequenced sample was naive CD4+ T cells sorted from blood. This receptor was identified in a human donor in good health. Written as DNA, the CDR3 is TGTGCCATCAGTGGGGGGGGGTCTGGTCAGCCCCAGCATTTT. Translating it yields CAISGGGSGQPQHF.